This is a list of T cell receptor beta chains from one sample in a study of cytomegalovirus exposure and HLA in healthy donors. TCRdb's table, derived via immunoSEQ multiplex PCR, lists solely in-frame clones and lacks some. The repertoire holds 110,000 to 150,000 clones, with roughly three quarters as singletons. Sequenced material: PBMCs. The receptors stem from a woman between 35 and 50 years old in good health and CMV-seronegative. CDR3s include the opening cysteine and the closing phenylalanine or tryptophan. Each record gives: clone size, V gene, D gene, J gene, CDR3 DNA, CDR3 protein. A D gene is named only where the DNA matches it firmly. Rows may omit the clone size; those that give it use once, few, many or a size class.

abundance: .
v_gene: TRBV7-8
d_gene: .
j_gene: TRBJ2-1
CDR3nt: TGTGCCAGCAGCTTAAGAATATCCAGAACCTACAATGAGCAGTTCTTC
CDR3aa: CASSLRISRTYNEQFF

abundance: .
v_gene: TRBV5-1
d_gene: .
j_gene: TRBJ1-1
CDR3nt: TGCGCCAGCAGCTTGGGAATATCGGCGGTGAACACTGAAGCTTTCTTT
CDR3aa: CASSLGISAVNTEAFF

abundance: .
v_gene: TRBV7-8
d_gene: .
j_gene: TRBJ2-4
CDR3nt: TGTGCCAGCAGCGCCACCAGGGTGGCCAAAAACATTCAGTACTTC
CDR3aa: CASSATRVAKNIQYF

abundance: .
v_gene: TRBV27
d_gene: TRBD1
j_gene: TRBJ2-7
CDR3nt: TGTGCCAGCAGTTTGCAGGGGGCCTACGAGCAGTACTTC
CDR3aa: CASSLQGAYEQYF

abundance: .
v_gene: TRBV5-1
d_gene: .
j_gene: TRBJ2-5
CDR3nt: TGCGCCAGCAGCCCGGGGAGCGGGGAGACCCAGTACTTC
CDR3aa: CASSPGSGETQYF

abundance: .
v_gene: TRBV5-6
d_gene: TRBD1
j_gene: TRBJ2-2
CDR3nt: TGTGCCAGCAGCTTGGCCGGGACAGGGCGGAGTACCGGGGAGCTGTTTTTT
CDR3aa: CASSLAGTGRSTGELFF

abundance: few
v_gene: TRBV28
d_gene: .
j_gene: TRBJ1-1
CDR3nt: TGTGCCAGCAGTTTATGGGGCAGGGTGAACACTGAAGCTTTCTTT
CDR3aa: CASSLWGRVNTEAFF

abundance: .
v_gene: TRBV5-1
d_gene: TRBD1
j_gene: TRBJ2-7
CDR3nt: TGCGCCAGCAGCCCAGGAGGGGGGACAGGGTACTCCTACGAGCAGTACTTC
CDR3aa: CASSPGGGTGYSYEQYF

abundance: .
v_gene: TRBV11-2
d_gene: .
j_gene: TRBJ1-1
CDR3nt: TGTGCCAGCAGCCCCCTGGAGGGGACTGAAGCTTTCTTT
CDR3aa: CASSPLEGTEAFF

abundance: once
v_gene: TRBV19
d_gene: TRBD1
j_gene: TRBJ2-7
CDR3nt: TGTGCCAGTAGTATATCCGACAGGGGCGGCTACGAGCAGTACTTC
CDR3aa: CASSISDRGGYEQYF

abundance: .
v_gene: TRBV7-8
d_gene: TRBD1
j_gene: TRBJ1-1
CDR3nt: TGTGCCAGCAGCTACGGACAGGGGCGACGGGCTTTCTTT
CDR3aa: CASSYGQGRRAFF

abundance: .
v_gene: TRBV6-5
d_gene: .
j_gene: TRBJ2-7
CDR3nt: TGTGCCAGCAGTTTTTCCTGGACGGAGGCATACGAGCAGTACTTC
CDR3aa: CASSFSWTEAYEQYF

abundance: .
v_gene: TRBV30
d_gene: .
j_gene: TRBJ1-1
CDR3nt: TGTGCCTGGGACGGCGGTACGAACACTGAAGCTTTCTTT
CDR3aa: CAWDGGTNTEAFF

abundance: .
v_gene: TRBV10-3
d_gene: TRBD1
j_gene: TRBJ1-2
CDR3nt: TGTGCCATCAGTGCTGGCGACAGGGCCCCGCTGGTGGGATTC
CDR3aa: CAISAGDRAPLVGF

abundance: .
v_gene: TRBV28
d_gene: .
j_gene: TRBJ1-2
CDR3nt: TGTGCCAGCAGTCTGTCCTATGGCTACACCTTC
CDR3aa: CASSLSYGYTF

abundance: few
v_gene: TRBV28
d_gene: .
j_gene: TRBJ1-4
CDR3nt: TGTGCCAGCAGTTTCCCGCATGAGGAGGTCAATGAAAAACTGTTTTTT
CDR3aa: CASSFPHEEVNEKLFF

abundance: few
v_gene: TRBV18
d_gene: .
j_gene: TRBJ1-3
CDR3nt: TGTGCCAGCTCACCACTTGGACAAATCTCTGGAAACACCATATATTTT
CDR3aa: CASSPLGQISGNTIYF

abundance: .
v_gene: TRBV5-1
d_gene: .
j_gene: TRBJ2-7
CDR3nt: TGCGCCAGCAGCTCTAGCTCTTACGAGCAGTACTTC
CDR3aa: CASSSSSYEQYF

abundance: .
v_gene: TRBV19
d_gene: TRBD1
j_gene: TRBJ2-7
CDR3nt: TGTGCCAGTAGTCCGGGACAGGGGGCTCGGTACGAGCAGTACTTC
CDR3aa: CASSPGQGARYEQYF

abundance: .
v_gene: TRBV7-9
d_gene: .
j_gene: TRBJ1-1
CDR3nt: TGTGCCAGCAGCGGGCCACAGATGAACACTGAAGCTTTCTTT
CDR3aa: CASSGPQMNTEAFF

abundance: once
v_gene: TRBV28
d_gene: .
j_gene: TRBJ2-2
CDR3nt: TGTGCCAGCAGTTCAGGGGGGTTGACCGGGGAGCTGTTTTTT
CDR3aa: CASSSGGLTGELFF

abundance: .
v_gene: TRBV7-8
d_gene: .
j_gene: TRBJ2-3
CDR3nt: TGTGCCAGCAGCTCCCTGGGAGGAACAGGGGCAGATACGCAGTATTTT
CDR3aa: CASSSLGGTGADTQYF

abundance: .
v_gene: TRBV11-2
d_gene: TRBD1
j_gene: TRBJ2-5
CDR3nt: TGTGCCAGCAGCCTGGACAGGTTCCAAGAGACCCAGTACTTC
CDR3aa: CASSLDRFQETQYF

abundance: .
v_gene: TRBV29-1
d_gene: TRBD2
j_gene: TRBJ2-2
CDR3nt: TGCAGCGTTGTTCTTAAGCGGGAGGCGAACACCGGGGAGCTGTTTTTT
CDR3aa: CSVVLKREANTGELFF

abundance: .
v_gene: TRBV7-9
d_gene: TRBD2
j_gene: TRBJ2-7
CDR3nt: TGTGCCAGCAGCTTAGCGGGGGGGTGGGTAGCGGGAGCCTACGAGCAGTACTTC
CDR3aa: CASSLAGGWVAGAYEQYF

abundance: .
v_gene: TRBV19
d_gene: TRBD1
j_gene: TRBJ2-3
CDR3nt: TGTGCCAGTAGTCCCCGGACAGGAGAAGATACGCAGTATTTT
CDR3aa: CASSPRTGEDTQYF

abundance: .
v_gene: TRBV27
d_gene: .
j_gene: TRBJ1-5
CDR3nt: TGTGCCAGCAGGCCTCGGGAATATAGCAATCAGCCCCAGCATTTT
CDR3aa: CASRPREYSNQPQHF

abundance: few
v_gene: TRBV27
d_gene: TRBD2
j_gene: TRBJ2-2
CDR3nt: TGTGCCAGCAGTTTTATGAGTAGCGGGAGGGCCCGGGAGCTGTTTTTT
CDR3aa: CASSFMSSGRARELFF

abundance: once
v_gene: TRBV27
d_gene: TRBD1
j_gene: TRBJ1-1
CDR3nt: TGTGCCAGCAGCCCGACGACAGGGGGCCGGACTGAAGCTTTCTTT
CDR3aa: CASSPTTGGRTEAFF

abundance: medium-sized
v_gene: TRBV5-4
d_gene: TRBD2
j_gene: TRBJ2-1
CDR3nt: TGTGCCAGCAGCCCGGGACTAGCTAACAATGAGCAGTTCTTC
CDR3aa: CASSPGLANNEQFF

abundance: few
v_gene: TRBV4-2
d_gene: .
j_gene: TRBJ1-5
CDR3nt: TGTGCCAGCAGCCAAGAGAGGGAAGGACAGCCCCAGCATTTT
CDR3aa: CASSQEREGQPQHF

abundance: .
v_gene: TRBV5-1
d_gene: .
j_gene: TRBJ1-5
CDR3nt: TGCGCCAGCAGTTTAGGTGGGAGCCCCAATCAGCCCCAGCATTTT
CDR3aa: CASSLGGSPNQPQHF

abundance: once
v_gene: TRBV5-1
d_gene: .
j_gene: TRBJ1-4
CDR3nt: TGCGCCAGCAGCTTGGATGGAGGACAGCCTAATGAAAAACTGTTTTTT
CDR3aa: CASSLDGGQPNEKLFF

abundance: .
v_gene: TRBV7-9
d_gene: .
j_gene: TRBJ1-2
CDR3nt: TGTGCCAGCAGCCTGGGGGCACAGGGTAGACCCGAATTTCGGGGCTACACCTTC
CDR3aa: CASSLGAQGRPEFRGYTF

abundance: .
v_gene: TRBV4-2
d_gene: .
j_gene: TRBJ1-1
CDR3nt: TGTGCCAGCAGCCAAGGGACAGCGAGAAACACTGAAGCTTTCTTT
CDR3aa: CASSQGTARNTEAFF

abundance: .
v_gene: TRBV2
d_gene: .
j_gene: TRBJ1-2
CDR3nt: TGTGCCAGCAGTGAGGTGGTGGGGGCTGGCTACACCTTC
CDR3aa: CASSEVVGAGYTF

abundance: once
v_gene: TRBV4-2
d_gene: TRBD1
j_gene: TRBJ2-3
CDR3nt: TGTGCCAGCAGCCAAGAAGGGGACAGTACAGATACGCAGTATTTT
CDR3aa: CASSQEGDSTDTQYF

abundance: .
v_gene: TRBV5-1
d_gene: TRBD1
j_gene: TRBJ2-7
CDR3nt: TGCGCCAGCAGCTATGGGACAGGGCAAGAGCAGTACTTC
CDR3aa: CASSYGTGQEQYF

abundance: once
v_gene: TRBV6-1
d_gene: TRBD1
j_gene: TRBJ1-1
CDR3nt: TGTGCCAGCAGTCCGGGACAGATGAACACTGAAGCTTTCTTT
CDR3aa: CASSPGQMNTEAFF

abundance: .
v_gene: TRBV19
d_gene: .
j_gene: TRBJ1-3
CDR3nt: TGTGCCAGTAGCAACAGGGGAAACACCATATATTTT
CDR3aa: CASSNRGNTIYF

abundance: once
v_gene: TRBV27
d_gene: TRBD2
j_gene: TRBJ2-2
CDR3nt: TGTGCCAGCAGTTTATCGATAGGGCTAGCGGGGGCCGTGATAATCACCGGGGAGCTGTTTTTT
CDR3aa: CASSLSIGLAGAVIITGELFF

abundance: .
v_gene: TRBV6-5
d_gene: TRBD1
j_gene: TRBJ1-3
CDR3nt: TGTGCCAGCAGTCCCGCAGGGGGGCCTGGAAACACCATATATTTT
CDR3aa: CASSPAGGPGNTIYF

abundance: once
v_gene: TRBV7-6
d_gene: .
j_gene: TRBJ2-5
CDR3nt: TGTGCCAGCAGCTTTAACAGGCAAGAGACCCAGTACTTC
CDR3aa: CASSFNRQETQYF

abundance: .
v_gene: TRBV15
d_gene: .
j_gene: TRBJ2-3
CDR3nt: TGTGCCACCAGCAGAGTCCTGTCTAGCACAGATACGCAGTATTTT
CDR3aa: CATSRVLSSTDTQYF

abundance: .
v_gene: TRBV19
d_gene: TRBD2
j_gene: TRBJ2-7
CDR3nt: TGTGCCAGTAGACAGCTAGCGGGAGTTAGCTACGAGCAGTACTTC
CDR3aa: CASRQLAGVSYEQYF

abundance: .
v_gene: TRBV19
d_gene: .
j_gene: TRBJ1-6
CDR3nt: TGTGCCAGTGGATGGGACGGGACAAATTCACCCCTCCACTTT
CDR3aa: CASGWDGTNSPLHF

abundance: .
v_gene: TRBV5-1
d_gene: .
j_gene: TRBJ1-5
CDR3nt: TGCGCCAGCAGCTTAGGGGGGCGGGAGAATCAGCCCCAGCATTTT
CDR3aa: CASSLGGRENQPQHF

abundance: few
v_gene: TRBV9
d_gene: .
j_gene: TRBJ2-3
CDR3nt: TGTGCCAGCAGCGTACTAGGGGGGGGGCGGACAGATACGCAGTATTTT
CDR3aa: CASSVLGGGRTDTQYF

abundance: .
v_gene: TRBV5-4
d_gene: .
j_gene: TRBJ1-1
CDR3nt: TGTGCCAGCAGCCTCCCGCGCACTGAAGCTTTCTTT
CDR3aa: CASSLPRTEAFF

abundance: .
v_gene: TRBV4-2
d_gene: .
j_gene: TRBJ1-5
CDR3nt: TGTGCCAGCAGATTGGGCGAGGGCGTACACAATCAGCCCCAGCATTTT
CDR3aa: CASRLGEGVHNQPQHF

abundance: .
v_gene: TRBV29-1
d_gene: TRBD2
j_gene: TRBJ2-2
CDR3nt: TGCAGCGTGGGGGGGGTAGCGGGGCATTATATGCCGAACACCGGGGAGCTGTTTTTT
CDR3aa: CSVGGVAGHYMPNTGELFF

abundance: .
v_gene: TRBV10-3
d_gene: .
j_gene: TRBJ2-5
CDR3nt: TGTGCCATCAGTGAGAGGGGCGGGGACCAAGAGACCCAGTACTTC
CDR3aa: CAISERGGDQETQYF

abundance: .
v_gene: TRBV7-6
d_gene: .
j_gene: TRBJ2-2
CDR3nt: TGTGCCAGCAGCTTAAGGCCGGACACTAACACCGGGGAGCTGTTTTTT
CDR3aa: CASSLRPDTNTGELFF

abundance: .
v_gene: TRBV7-2
d_gene: .
j_gene: TRBJ2-3
CDR3nt: TGTGCCAGCAGCTTAAGTCAGGGAGATACGCAGTATTTT
CDR3aa: CASSLSQGDTQYF

abundance: .
v_gene: TRBV30
d_gene: TRBD1
j_gene: TRBJ1-2
CDR3nt: TGTGCCTACCAAACCGGGACAGGGCGCGGCTACACCTTC
CDR3aa: CAYQTGTGRGYTF

abundance: .
v_gene: TRBV9
d_gene: TRBD2
j_gene: TRBJ2-2
CDR3nt: TGTGCCAGCAGCTTCGATTTGCGGGAGGGTATCACCGGGGAGCTGTTTTTT
CDR3aa: CASSFDLREGITGELFF

abundance: .
v_gene: TRBV5-5
d_gene: TRBD1
j_gene: TRBJ1-2
CDR3nt: TGTGCCAGCAGCGCGTCACCGACAGGGGGAGGCTATGGCTACACCTTC
CDR3aa: CASSASPTGGGYGYTF